This T cell receptor (beta chain) was sequenced during a study of cytomegalovirus exposure and HLA in healthy donors. Study outcomes and limitations: Common viral pathogens seemed to be connected with several of the most significant clusters, according to a later analysis.

The PCR ran on 60 Vbeta and 13 Jbeta primers. Some clones are missing from TCRdb's copy, which holds only in-frame ones; the method was immunoSEQ multiplex PCR. The repertoire includes about 170,000 clones, 82% of them detected once, and over 1.2% sits in the top ten. Notes on this clone: Its antigen is as yet unknown.

The sequenced sample consisted of PBMCs. This clonotype was obtained from a girl aged 10-17 years in good health and CMV-seropositive.

DNA of the CDR3: TGTGCCTGGGGAGCGGGGGGCACTGAAGCTTTCTTT. Its translation: CAWGAGGTEAFF. The chain uses TRBV30 and TRBJ1-1; tentatively, D is TRBD1 (5 bases). Trimming shortened V by 5 bases and J by 4 bases, and 11 bases separated the two germline ends. Per the germline V gene, CDR1 is GTSNPN and CDR2 is SVGIG (reference sequence). This CDR3 is 12 amino acids long.